This T cell receptor (beta chain) originates from a study of T cells in Graves' hyperthyroidism and ophthalmopathy. A patient was excluded if there was uncontrolled infection, other autoimmune disease, pregnancy or lactation. This clonotype was seen once. The CDR3 runs to 17 residues. V was pared by 5 bases and J by 0 bases, with 9 bases of the junction left unmatched. Germline V gene sequence: CDR1 LGHNA, CDR2 YSLEER. Amplified TCR beta CDR3 regions derived from RNA transcripts. The HTBI primer set was used in a first-round RT-PCR of the TCR CDR3. Each CDR3 protein is one row after TCRdb ran MiXCR on the multiplex PCR reads. The sample holds 600,000 to 800,000 distinct CDR3 sequences, 30% to 40% seen once.

The specimen sequenced was blood. This clonotype was sampled from a middle-aged woman with Graves' hyperthyroidism. This chain joins TRBV4-3 and TRBJ2-3, with 9 bases fitting TRBD2. CDR3 coding DNA: TGCGCCAGCAGCACACGACTAGCGGTAACTAGCACAGATACGCAGTATTTT. Its protein is CASSTRLAVTSTDTQYF.